These 15 T cell receptor beta chains came from one sample sequenced in a study of T cell clonotyping in hematopoietic cell transplantation. Clones were read by immunoSEQ multiplex PCR, and TCRdb kept only the in-frame ones, dropping some. The profile covers some 5,500 clones, with 85% appearing a single time and about 4% taken by the ten largest. Described time point: recipient sample about 28 days before transplant, after cytoreduction. The sample was peripheral blood mononuclear cells, taken before stem cell transplant. The origin of the receptors is a man in his 60s with acute myeloid leukemia. Some clones in this sample may be carry-over from other donors' samples.

The chain carries TRBV11-3 and TRBJ1-3, with D hard to call. The CDR3 is made up of 18 amino acids. The V end lost 2 bases, the J end lost 0 bases, and 17 bases lay between the germline ends. Germline V gene lookup returns CDR1 SGHNT and CDR2 YENEEA. CDR3 sequence (DNA): TGTGCCAGCAGCTTATCCCGCTGGGGTACAGCCTCTGGAAACACCATATATTTT. It codes for CASSLSRWGTASGNTIYF. Using reference TRBV11-3 and TRBJ1-3 for the parts outside the CDR3, the full variable domain is EAGVVQSPRYKIIEKKQPVAFWCNPISGHNTLYWYLQNLGQGPELLIRYENEEAVDDSQLPKDRFSAERLKGVDSTLKIQPAELGDSAVYLCASSLSRWGTASGNTIYFGEGSWLTVV.

The V call is TRBV20-1, the J call TRBJ2-5; D not resolved. Looked up from germline, CDR1 is DFQATT and CDR2 is SNEGSKA (reference sequence). This CDR3 has 10 residues. V lost 5 bases, J lost 3 bases, and 4 bases lay in between. CDR3 loop: CSAAEETQYF. In nucleotides, the CDR3 is TGCAGTGCTGCTGAAGAGACCCAGTACTTC.

The chain carries TRBV13 and TRBJ2-7; a possible D gene is TRBD2 (6 bases). V gave up 5 bases and J gave up 0 bases, with 14 bases separating them. The CDR3 contains 15 residues. The germline V gene encodes CDR1 PRHDT and CDR2 FYEKMQ (reference sequence). In DNA form, the CDR3 reads TGTGCCAGCAGCCGTCGGGGTAGCGGCTCCTACGAGCAGTACTTC. This gives the protein CASSRRGSGSYEQYF.

V gene TRBV7-9 combines with J gene TRBJ2-1; TRBD1 agrees at 10 bases. Trimming at V came to 5 bases and at J to 6 bases, leaving 4 bases not matched to a gene. Germline CDR1 is SEHNR and CDR2 is FQNEAQ (reference sequence). The length of the CDR3 is 14 residues. Written as DNA, the CDR3 is TGTGCCAGCAGCCTCGGGACAGGGGTCAATGAGCAGTTCTTC. Its translation is CASSLGTGVNEQFF.

The V call is TRBV5-1, the J call TRBJ1-5; 9 bases are shared with TRBD1. CDR3 size: 14 residues. V lost 5 bases to trimming and J lost 7 bases; unmatched junction nucleotides: 7. Germline CDR1 SGHRS, CDR2 YFSETQ. For the CDR3, the DNA is TGCGCCAGCAGTTTGAGACAGGGGGACCAGCCCCAGCATTTT. Translated: CASSLRQGDQPQHF.

This chain links TRBV11-2 with TRBJ1-5; D is undetermined. CDR3 length: 14 amino acids. V lost 5 bases and J 0 bases, leaving 8 bases between the germline ends. Per the germline V gene, CDR1 is SGHAT and CDR2 is FQNNGV. CDR3 nucleotides: TGTGCCAGCAGCCCACGATATAGCAATCAGCCCCAGCATTTT. The encoded protein is CASSPRYSNQPQHF.

The genes are TRBV4-3 and TRBJ2-5; tentative D call: TRBD1 (5 bases). Germline CDR1 is LGHNA and CDR2 is YSLEER. This CDR3 comprises 15 residues. V was shortened by 0 bases and J by 4 bases, with 12 bases between the two germline ends. This chain's CDR3 is CASSQDHGAGETQYF. The CDR3 nucleotides read TGCGCCAGCAGCCAAGATCATGGGGCAGGAGAGACCCAGTACTTC.

This chain uses TRBV4-1 with TRBJ2-3, with D perhaps TRBD1 or TRBD2 (5 bases each). Per the germline V gene, CDR1 is MGHRA and CDR2 is YSYEKL. This CDR3 region has 14 residues. The germline V and J ends were trimmed by 0 bases and 3 bases, with 7 bases remaining between them. The CDR3, as DNA: TGCGCCAGCAGCCAAGATGGGGGAACAGATACGCAGTATTTT. This sequence encodes CASSQDGGTDTQYF.

In regard to this clone: Its ends do not fully match the called genes, so a read error is possible. This sequence joins TRBV7-7 and TRBJ1-1, with D tentatively TRBD1 (6 bases). CDR1 and CDR2 from the germline V gene are SSHAT and FNYEAQ (reference sequence). CDR3 length: 13 amino acids. CDR3 bases: TGTGCTAGCAGCTTGGACAGGAACACTGAAGCTTTCTTT. As protein: CASSLDRNTEAFF. The full variable domain, completed using reference TRBV7-7 and TRBJ1-1, is GAGVSQSPRYKVTKRGQDVTLRCDPISSHATLYWYQQALGQGPEFLTYFNYEAQPDKSGLPSDRFSAERPEGSISTLTIQRTEQRDSAMYRCASSLDRNTEAFFGQGTRLTVV.

The chain links TRBV18 to TRBJ1-4; possible D gene TRBD1, 6 bases. Trimming took 3 bases from V and 7 from J, leaving 6 bases between them. The CDR3 totals 12 residues. CDR1 is KGHSH and CDR2 is LQKENI in the germline V gene. The CDR3 DNA reads as TGTGCCAGCTCACCCAGGGGTGAAAAACTGTTTTTT. Its translation is CASSPRGEKLFF.

The V gene is TRBV2, the J gene TRBJ1-2, with D hard to call. V dropped 9 bases and J dropped 1 base, with 9 bases sitting between them. The CDR3 length is 12 residues. CDR1 and CDR2 (germline): SNHLY, FYNNEI. The CDR3 coding sequence is TGTGCCAGGCAGGATATTAACTATGGCTACACCTTC. Translating it yields CARQDINYGYTF.

V and J are TRBV7-3 and TRBJ1-1; D is unresolved. This CDR3 has 16 amino acids. V lost 1 base, J lost 3 bases, and 15 bases lay in between. Looked up from germline, CDR1 is SGHTA and CDR2 is FQGTGA. CDR3 loop: CASSLKFPRYHTEAFF. The CDR3 nucleotides read TGTGCCAGCAGCTTAAAGTTTCCGCGATACCACACTGAAGCTTTCTTT.

Points on this clone: Compared with germline, one end of the junction differs, possibly owing to a read error. The gene calls are TRBV5-1 and TRBJ1-4, with D unclear. The CDR3 runs 14 residues. CDR1 SGHRS and CDR2 YFSETQ come from the germline V gene. The CDR3 region is CASSSGSTNEKLFF. In DNA, the CDR3 is TGCGCCAGTAGCTCTGGCTCAACTAATGAAAAACTGTTTTTT.

The chain combines TRBV11-3 with TRBJ1-1; D call uncertain. The CDR3 is 14 residues long. The ends were cut back, 2 bases at V and 1 base at J, with 8 bases in the middle. CDR1 and CDR2 (germline): SGHNT, YENEEA. CDR3: CASSLSLGNTEAFF. CDR3 nucleotides: TGTGCCAGCAGCTTATCGCTTGGGAACACTGAAGCTTTCTTT.

This clone showed up just a few times. This chain links TRBV25-1 with TRBJ2-1, with 9 nucleotides matching TRBD1. CDR3 length equals 15 residues. CDR1 and CDR2 (germline): MGHDK, SYGVNS. Trimming at V came to 4 bases and at J to 2 bases, leaving 3 bases not matched to a gene. In nucleotides, the CDR3 is TGTGCCAGCAGTGCAAGGACAGGGGCCTACAATGAGCAGTTCTTC. Translating it yields CASSARTGAYNEQFF.